The sequence of this TCR beta chain was determined in a study of OX40 agonist ivuxolimab in advanced cancers. Study information: Dose-escalation subjects each had hepatocellular carcinoma, melanoma, renal cell or head and neck cancer. Eligibility admitted prior anti-PD-1, anti-PD-L1 or anti-CTLA-4 therapy; approximately 40% had some. Study-level results: The antigens recognized by the expanded peripheral T cells, that is their antigen specificity, were not determined. Some nonresponders additionally presented with little normalized T-cell clonal expansion.

This table comes from immunoSEQ multiplex PCR, and its TCRdb copy is limited to in-frame clones, with some not included. This sample carries around 73,000 clones, about nine tenths of them seen once, and the ten largest clones take about a tenth. The CDR3 has 15 residues. The germline V gene encodes CDR1 SGHNT and CDR2 YYREEE (reference sequence). V lost 0 bases to trimming and J lost 5 bases, with 11 bases between them. This clone came up once. Antigen unknown. Sequenced material: CD4+ or CD8+ T cells sorted from blood, taken in a trial of the OX40 agonist ivuxolimab. The TCR comes from an adult with an advanced solid tumor such as melanoma, head and neck, liver or kidney cancer. J is TRBJ2-2 and V is TRBV5-4; D is ambiguous. This chain's CDR3 is CASSLVSGSTGELFF. Written as DNA, the CDR3 is TGTGCCAGCAGCTTGGTTTCGGGTTCGACCGGGGAGCTGTTTTTT.